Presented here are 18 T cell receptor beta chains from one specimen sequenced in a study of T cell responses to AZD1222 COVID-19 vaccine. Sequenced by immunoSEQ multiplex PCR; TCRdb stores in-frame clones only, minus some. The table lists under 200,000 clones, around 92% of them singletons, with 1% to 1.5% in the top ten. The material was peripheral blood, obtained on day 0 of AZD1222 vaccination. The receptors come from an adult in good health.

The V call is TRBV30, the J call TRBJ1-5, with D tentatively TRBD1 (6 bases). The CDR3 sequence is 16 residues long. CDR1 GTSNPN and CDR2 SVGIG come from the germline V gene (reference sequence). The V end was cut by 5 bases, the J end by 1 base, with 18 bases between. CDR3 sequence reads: CAWDETGMWSNQPQHF. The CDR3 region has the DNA TGTGCCTGGGATGAGACAGGCATGTGGAGCAATCAGCCCCAGCATTTT.

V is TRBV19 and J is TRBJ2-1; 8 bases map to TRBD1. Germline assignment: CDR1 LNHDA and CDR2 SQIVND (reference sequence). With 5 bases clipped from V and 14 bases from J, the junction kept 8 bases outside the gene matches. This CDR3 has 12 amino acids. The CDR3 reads CASSQGQGSEFF. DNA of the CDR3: TGTGCCAGTAGTCAAGGACAGGGCTCGGAGTTCTTC.

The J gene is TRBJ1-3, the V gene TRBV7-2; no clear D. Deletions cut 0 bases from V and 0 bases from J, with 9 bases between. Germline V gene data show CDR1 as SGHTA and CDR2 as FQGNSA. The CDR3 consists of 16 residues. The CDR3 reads CASSLAPANSGNTIYF. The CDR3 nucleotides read TGTGCCAGCAGCTTAGCGCCCGCTAACTCTGGAAACACCATATATTTT.

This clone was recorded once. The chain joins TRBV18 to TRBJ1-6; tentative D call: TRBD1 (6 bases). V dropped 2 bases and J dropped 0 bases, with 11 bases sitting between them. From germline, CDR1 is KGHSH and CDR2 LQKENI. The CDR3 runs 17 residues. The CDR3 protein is CASSPRQASSYNSPLHF. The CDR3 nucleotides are TGTGCCAGCTCACCAAGACAGGCAAGCTCCTATAATTCACCCCTCCACTTT.

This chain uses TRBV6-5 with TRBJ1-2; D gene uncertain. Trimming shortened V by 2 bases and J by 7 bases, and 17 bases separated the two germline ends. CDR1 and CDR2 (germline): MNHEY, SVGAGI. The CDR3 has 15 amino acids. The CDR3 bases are TGTGCCAGCAGTTACGGGGTAGGGATGGGCTCTGGCTACACCTTC. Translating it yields CASSYGVGMGSGYTF.

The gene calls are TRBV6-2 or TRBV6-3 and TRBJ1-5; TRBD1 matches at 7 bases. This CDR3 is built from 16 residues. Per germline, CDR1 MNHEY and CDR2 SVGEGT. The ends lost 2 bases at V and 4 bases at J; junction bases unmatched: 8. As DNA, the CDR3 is TGTGCCAGCAGTTACCCCGGGGAGGGGGCTAATCAGCCCCAGCATTTT. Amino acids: CASSYPGEGANQPQHF.

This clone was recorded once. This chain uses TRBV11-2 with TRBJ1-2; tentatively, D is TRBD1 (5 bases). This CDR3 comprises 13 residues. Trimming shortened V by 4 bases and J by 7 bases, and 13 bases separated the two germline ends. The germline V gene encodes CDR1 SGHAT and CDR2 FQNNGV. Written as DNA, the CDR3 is TGTGCCAGCAGCTCGGGGGGGATAGGTGGCTACACCTTC. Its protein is CASSSGGIGGYTF.

The CDR3 sequence is CASKRGQGTEAFF. The DNA for the CDR3 is TGTGCCAGCAAACGAGGACAGGGCACTGAAGCTTTCTTT. The chain carries TRBV6-5 and TRBJ1-1; 8 bases line up with TRBD1. V gave up 7 bases and J gave up 4 bases; unmatched junction bases: 5. The CDR3 covers 13 residues. Germline CDR1 reads MNHEY; CDR2 reads SVGAGI.

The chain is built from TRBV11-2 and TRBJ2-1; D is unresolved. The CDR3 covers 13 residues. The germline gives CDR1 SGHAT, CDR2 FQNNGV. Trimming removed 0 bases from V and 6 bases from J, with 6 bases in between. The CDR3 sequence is CASSLDLSNEQFF. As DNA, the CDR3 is TGTGCCAGCAGCTTAGACCTATCCAATGAGCAGTTCTTC.

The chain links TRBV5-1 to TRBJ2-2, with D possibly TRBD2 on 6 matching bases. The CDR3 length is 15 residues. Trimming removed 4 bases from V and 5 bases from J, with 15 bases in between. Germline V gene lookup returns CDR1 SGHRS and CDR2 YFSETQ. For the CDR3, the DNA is TGCGCCAGCAGCCCCTGGGGGGTCGGTACCGGGGAGCTGTTTTTT. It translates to CASSPWGVGTGELFF.

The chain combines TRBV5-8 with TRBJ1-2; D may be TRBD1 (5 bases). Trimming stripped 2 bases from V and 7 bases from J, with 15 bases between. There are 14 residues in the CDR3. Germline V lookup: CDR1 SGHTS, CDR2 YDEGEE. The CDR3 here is CASSLSGLQVGYTF. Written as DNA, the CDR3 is TGTGCCAGCAGCTTATCGGGACTCCAAGTTGGCTACACCTTC.

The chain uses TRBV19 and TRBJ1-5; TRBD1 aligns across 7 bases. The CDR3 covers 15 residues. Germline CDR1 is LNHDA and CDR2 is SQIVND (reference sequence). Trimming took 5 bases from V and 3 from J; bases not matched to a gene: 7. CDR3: CASSPRDSFNQPQHF. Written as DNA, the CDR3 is TGTGCCAGTAGTCCCAGGGACAGTTTCAATCAGCCCCAGCATTTT.

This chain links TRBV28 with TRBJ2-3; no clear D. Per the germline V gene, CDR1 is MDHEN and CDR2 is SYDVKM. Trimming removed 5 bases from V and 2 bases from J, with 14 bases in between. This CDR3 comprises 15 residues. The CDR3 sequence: CASSRSVEITDTQYF. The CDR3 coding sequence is TGTGCCAGCAGTCGGTCCGTAGAGATCACAGATACGCAGTATTTT.

Here the CDR3 DNA reads TGTGCCAGCAGCCAACTCAGCGGAGAAGAGACCCAGTACTTC. This translates into CASSQLSGEETQYF. This chain links TRBV14 with TRBJ2-5; D is perhaps TRBD2 (5 bases). Germline V lookup: CDR1 SGHDN, CDR2 FVKESK. This CDR3 has 14 residues. The V end lost 2 bases, the J end lost 3 bases, and 10 bases lay between the germline ends.

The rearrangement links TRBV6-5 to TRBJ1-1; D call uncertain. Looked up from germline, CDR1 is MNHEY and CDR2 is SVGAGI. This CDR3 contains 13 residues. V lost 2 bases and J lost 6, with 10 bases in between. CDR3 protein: CASSYVSGAEAFF. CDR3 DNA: TGTGCCAGCAGTTACGTCTCTGGAGCTGAAGCTTTCTTT.

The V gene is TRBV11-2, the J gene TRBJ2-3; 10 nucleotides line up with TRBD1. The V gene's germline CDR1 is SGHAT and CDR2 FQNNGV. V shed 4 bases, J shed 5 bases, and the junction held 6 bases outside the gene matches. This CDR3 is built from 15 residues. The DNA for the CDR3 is TGTGCCAGCAGCTCGGGACAGGGGCGTGGAGATACGCAGTATTTT. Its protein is CASSSGQGRGDTQYF.

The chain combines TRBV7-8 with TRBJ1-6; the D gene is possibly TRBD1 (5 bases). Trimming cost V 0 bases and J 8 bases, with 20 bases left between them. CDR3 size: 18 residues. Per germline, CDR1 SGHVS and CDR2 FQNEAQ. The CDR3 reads CASSLAWDIGAWYSPLHF. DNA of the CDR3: TGTGCCAGCAGCTTAGCGTGGGATATAGGGGCGTGGTATTCACCCCTCCACTTT.

As DNA, the CDR3 is TGCGCCAGCAGACAGGGAGCTAACTATGGCTACACCTTC. Protein: CASRQGANYGYTF. The chain links TRBV5-1 to TRBJ1-2; maybe TRBD1 (6 bases). Germline V CDR1 and CDR2: SGHRS, YFSETQ. The V gene lost 5 bases and the J gene lost 0 bases, with 8 bases spanning the gap. The CDR3 loop spans 13 amino acids.